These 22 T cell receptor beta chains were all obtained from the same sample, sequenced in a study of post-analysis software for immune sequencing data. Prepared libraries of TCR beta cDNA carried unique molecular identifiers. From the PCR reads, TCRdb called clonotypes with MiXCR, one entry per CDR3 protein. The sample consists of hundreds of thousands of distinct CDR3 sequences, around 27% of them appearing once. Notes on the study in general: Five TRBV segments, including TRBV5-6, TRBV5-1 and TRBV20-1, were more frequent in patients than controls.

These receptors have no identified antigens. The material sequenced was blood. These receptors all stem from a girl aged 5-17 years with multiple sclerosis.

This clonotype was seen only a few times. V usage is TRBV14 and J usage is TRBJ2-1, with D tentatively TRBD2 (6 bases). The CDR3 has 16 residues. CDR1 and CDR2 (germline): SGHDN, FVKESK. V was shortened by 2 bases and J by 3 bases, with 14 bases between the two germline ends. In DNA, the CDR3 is TGTGCCAGCAGCCAAATGGTCGGGGAGGTCTACAATGAGCAGTTCTTC. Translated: CASSQMVGEVYNEQFF.

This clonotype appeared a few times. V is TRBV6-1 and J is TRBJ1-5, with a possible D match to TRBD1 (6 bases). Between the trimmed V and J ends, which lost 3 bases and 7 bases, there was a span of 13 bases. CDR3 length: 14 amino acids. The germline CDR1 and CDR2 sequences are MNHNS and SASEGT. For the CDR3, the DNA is TGTGCCAGCAGTGACCCCGGGACACTCCAGCCCCAGCATTTT. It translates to CASSDPGTLQPQHF.

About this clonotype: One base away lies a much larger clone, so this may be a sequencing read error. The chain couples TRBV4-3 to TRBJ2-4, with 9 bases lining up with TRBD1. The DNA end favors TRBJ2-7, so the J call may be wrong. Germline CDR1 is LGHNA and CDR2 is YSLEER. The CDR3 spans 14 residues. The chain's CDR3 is CASSPDRGHYEQYF. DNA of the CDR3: TGCGCCAGCAGCCCGGACAGGGGTCATTACGAGCAGTACTTC.

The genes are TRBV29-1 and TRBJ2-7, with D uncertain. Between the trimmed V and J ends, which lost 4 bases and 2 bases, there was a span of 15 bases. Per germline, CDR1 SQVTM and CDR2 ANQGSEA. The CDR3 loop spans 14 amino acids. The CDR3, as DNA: TGCAGCGTTGGTCCTGCGACACCGGCCTACGAGCAGTACTTC. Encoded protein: CSVGPATPAYEQYF.

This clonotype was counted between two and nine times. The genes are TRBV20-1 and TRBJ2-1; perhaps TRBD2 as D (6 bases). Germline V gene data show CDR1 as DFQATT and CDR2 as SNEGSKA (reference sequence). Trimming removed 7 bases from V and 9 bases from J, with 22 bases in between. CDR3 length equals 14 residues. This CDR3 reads CSVGRRRRDSEQFF. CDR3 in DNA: TGCAGTGTGGGGAGGCGGAGGCGGGATAGTGAGCAGTTCTTC.

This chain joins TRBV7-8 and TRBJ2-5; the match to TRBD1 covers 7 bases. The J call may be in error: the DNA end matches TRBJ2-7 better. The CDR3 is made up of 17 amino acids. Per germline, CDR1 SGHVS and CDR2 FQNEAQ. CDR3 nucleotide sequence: TGTGCCAGCAGCTTAGACAGGGGAACAGGGAACCGCTACGAGCAGTACTTC. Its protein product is CASSLDRGTGNRYEQYF.

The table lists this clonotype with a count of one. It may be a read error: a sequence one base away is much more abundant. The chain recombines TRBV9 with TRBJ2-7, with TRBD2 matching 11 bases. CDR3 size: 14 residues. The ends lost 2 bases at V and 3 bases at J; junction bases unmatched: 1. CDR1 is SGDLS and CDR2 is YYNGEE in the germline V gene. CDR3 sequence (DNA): TGTGCCAGCAGCGTTGGGACTAGCGGCTACGAGCAGTACGTC. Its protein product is CASSVGTSGYEQYV.

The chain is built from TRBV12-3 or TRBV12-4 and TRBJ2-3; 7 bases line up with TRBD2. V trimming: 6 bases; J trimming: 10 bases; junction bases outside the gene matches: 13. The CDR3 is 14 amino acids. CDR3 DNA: TGTGCCAGCAGCCCCGGGGGGAGTTGTGGTGCGCAGTATTTT. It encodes CASSPGGSCGAQYF.

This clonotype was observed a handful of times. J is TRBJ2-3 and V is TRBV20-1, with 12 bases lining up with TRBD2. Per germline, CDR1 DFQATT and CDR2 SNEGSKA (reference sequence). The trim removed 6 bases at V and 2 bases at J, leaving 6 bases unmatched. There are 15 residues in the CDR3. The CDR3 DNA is TGCAGTGCCCCCGGACTAGCGGGGAACACAGATACGCAGTATTTT. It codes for CSAPGLAGNTDTQYF.

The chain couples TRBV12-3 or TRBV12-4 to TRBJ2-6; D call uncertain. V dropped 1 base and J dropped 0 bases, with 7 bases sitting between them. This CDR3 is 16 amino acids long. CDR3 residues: CASSLVASSGANVLTF. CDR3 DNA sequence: TGTGCCAGCAGTTTAGTGGCGAGCTCTGGGGCCAACGTCCTGACTTTC.

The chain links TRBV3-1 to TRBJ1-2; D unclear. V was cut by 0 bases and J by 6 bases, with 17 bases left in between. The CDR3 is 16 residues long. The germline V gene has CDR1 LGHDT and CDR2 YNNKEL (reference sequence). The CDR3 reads CASSQDRPLDTDGYTF. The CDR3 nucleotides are TGTGCCAGCAGCCAAGATAGACCTCTAGATACAGATGGCTACACCTTC.

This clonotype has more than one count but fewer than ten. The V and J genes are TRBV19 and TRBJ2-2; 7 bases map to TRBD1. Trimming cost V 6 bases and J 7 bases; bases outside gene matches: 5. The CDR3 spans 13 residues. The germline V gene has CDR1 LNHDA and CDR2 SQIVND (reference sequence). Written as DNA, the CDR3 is TGTGCCAGTAGACAGGGGTTCATCGGGGAGCTGTTTTTT. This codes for CASRQGFIGELFF.

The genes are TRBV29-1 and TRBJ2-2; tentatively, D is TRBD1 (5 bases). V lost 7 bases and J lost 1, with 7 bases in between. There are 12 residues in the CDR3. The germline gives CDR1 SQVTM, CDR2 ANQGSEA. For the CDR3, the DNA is TGCAGCGCCGACAGGAACACCGGGGAGCTGTTTTTT. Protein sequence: CSADRNTGELFF.

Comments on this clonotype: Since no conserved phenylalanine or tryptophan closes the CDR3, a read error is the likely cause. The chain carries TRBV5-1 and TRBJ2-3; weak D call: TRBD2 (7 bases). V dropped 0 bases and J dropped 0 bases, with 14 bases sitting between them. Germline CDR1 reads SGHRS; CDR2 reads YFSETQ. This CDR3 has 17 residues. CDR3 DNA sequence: TGCGCCAGCAGCTTGGCTACTGCGGGGGCTAGCACAGATACGCAGTATTTG. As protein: CASSLATAGASTDTQYL.

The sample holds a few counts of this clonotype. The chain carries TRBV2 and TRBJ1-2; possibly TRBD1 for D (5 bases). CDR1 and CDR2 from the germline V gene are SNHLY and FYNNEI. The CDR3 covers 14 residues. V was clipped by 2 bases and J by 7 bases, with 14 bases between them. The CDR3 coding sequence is TGTGCCAGCAGTGAATCAACAGGTTACAGTGGCTACACCTTC. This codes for CASSESTGYSGYTF. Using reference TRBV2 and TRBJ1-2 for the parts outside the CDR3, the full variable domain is EPEVTQTPSHQVTQMGQEVILRCVPISNHLYFYWYRQILGQKVEFLVSFYNNEISEKSEIFDDQFSVERPDGSNFTLKIRSTKLEDSAMYFCASSESTGYSGYTFGSGTRLTVV.

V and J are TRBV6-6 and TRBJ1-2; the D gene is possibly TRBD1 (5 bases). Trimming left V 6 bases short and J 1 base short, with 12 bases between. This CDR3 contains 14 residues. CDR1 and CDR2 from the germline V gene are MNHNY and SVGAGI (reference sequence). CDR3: CASRTVGDNYGYTF. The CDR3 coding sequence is TGTGCCAGCAGGACAGTGGGGGATAACTATGGCTACACCTTC.

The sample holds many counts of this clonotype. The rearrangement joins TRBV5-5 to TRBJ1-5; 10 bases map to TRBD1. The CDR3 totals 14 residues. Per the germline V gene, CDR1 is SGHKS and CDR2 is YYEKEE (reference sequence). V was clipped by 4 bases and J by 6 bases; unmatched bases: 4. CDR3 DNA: TGTGCCAGCAGCCTGACAGGGGGCTCTCAGCCCCAGCATTTT. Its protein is CASSLTGGSQPQHF.

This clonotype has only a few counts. Here the CDR3 reads CASRGRHRGETQYF. The CDR3 DNA reads as TGTGCCAGCAGAGGCAGGCACCGAGGGGAGACCCAGTACTTC. The chain carries TRBV6-2 or TRBV6-3 and TRBJ2-5; TRBD2 might be the D (5 bases). CDR3 length: 14 amino acids. From germline, CDR1 is MNHEY and CDR2 SVGEGT. Trimming took 6 bases from V and 5 from J, leaving 16 bases between them.

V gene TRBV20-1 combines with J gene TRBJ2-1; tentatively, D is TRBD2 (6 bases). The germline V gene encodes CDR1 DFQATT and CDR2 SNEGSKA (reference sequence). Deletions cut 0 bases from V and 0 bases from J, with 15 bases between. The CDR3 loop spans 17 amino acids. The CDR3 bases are TGCAGTGCTAGAGACCTCAACGGGAGAAGCTCCTACAATGAGCAGTTCTTC. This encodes CSARDLNGRSSYNEQFF.

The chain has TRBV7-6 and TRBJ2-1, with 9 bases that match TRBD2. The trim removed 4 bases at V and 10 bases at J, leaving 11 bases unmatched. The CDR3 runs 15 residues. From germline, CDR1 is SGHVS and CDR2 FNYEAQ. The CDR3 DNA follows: TGTGCCAGCAGCTATGGTGCGGGAGGGTTCCAGGAGCAGTTCTTC. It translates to CASSYGAGGFQEQFF.

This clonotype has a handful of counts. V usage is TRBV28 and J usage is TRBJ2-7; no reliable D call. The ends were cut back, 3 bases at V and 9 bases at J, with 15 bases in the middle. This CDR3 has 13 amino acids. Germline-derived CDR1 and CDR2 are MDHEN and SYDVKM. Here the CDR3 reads CASSFSPLMWQYF. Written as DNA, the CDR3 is TGTGCCAGCAGTTTTTCACCCCTTATGTGGCAGTACTTC.

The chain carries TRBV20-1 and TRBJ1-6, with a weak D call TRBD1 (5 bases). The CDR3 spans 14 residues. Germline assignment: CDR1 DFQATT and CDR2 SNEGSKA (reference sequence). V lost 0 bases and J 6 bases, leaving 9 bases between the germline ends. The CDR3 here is CSARDPGTNSPLHF. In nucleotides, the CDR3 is TGCAGTGCTAGAGATCCAGGGACTAATTCACCCCTCCACTTT.